A selection of T cell receptor beta chains follows, all from one sample in a study of cytomegalovirus exposure and HLA in healthy donors. This table comes from immunoSEQ multiplex PCR, and its TCRdb copy is limited to in-frame clones, with some not included. The sample contains 160,000 or so clones, 88% of which appear only once. Sequenced sample: PBMCs. These receptors were obtained from a man aged 18 to 29 in good health and CMV-seronegative. Both conserved end residues are part of each CDR3. A D gene is named only where the DNA matches it firmly. Only part of the rows carry a size: once, few, many, or a class if the clone is expanded.

J: TRBJ2-7; V: TRBV5-8; D: -; size: -; DNA: TGTGCCAGCAGCTTGGCAGGGCTAAAGCAGTACTTC; CDR3: CASSLAGLKQYF
J: TRBJ2-2; V: TRBV18; D: TRBD1; size: -; DNA: TGTGCCAGCTCACTCATAACAGGACAGGGTGCCGGGGAGCTGTTTTTT; CDR3: CASSLITGQGAGELFF
J: TRBJ2-7; V: TRBV7-9; D: TRBD1; size: -; DNA: TGTGCCAGCAGCTCTCCCCTGGGACAGGGATTCTACGAGCAGTACTTC; CDR3: CASSSPLGQGFYEQYF
J: TRBJ2-1; V: TRBV14; D: -; size: -; DNA: TGTGCCAGCAGCCCCCTCGAGGGAGGGCAGTTCTTC; CDR3: CASSPLEGGQFF
J: TRBJ2-3; V: TRBV19; D: TRBD2; size: few; DNA: TGTGCCAGTTCAACTAGCGGGGGGGTTATCACAGATACGCAGTATTTT; CDR3: CASSTSGGVITDTQYF
J: TRBJ2-7; V: TRBV27; D: -; size: -; DNA: TGTGCCAGCAGTGCCTCACAGAACTCCTACGAGCAGTACTTC; CDR3: CASSASQNSYEQYF
J: TRBJ2-3; V: TRBV29-1; D: TRBD2; size: -; DNA: TGCAGCGTTGAAGGACTAGCGGGGGGGCCCTCGAATACGCAGTATTTT; CDR3: CSVEGLAGGPSNTQYF
J: TRBJ2-7; V: TRBV6-6; D: TRBD2; size: -; DNA: TGTGCCACCCAGATCGGCGGGAGGACAAACGAGCAGTACTTC; CDR3: CATQIGGRTNEQYF
J: TRBJ1-2; V: TRBV7-2; D: -; size: -; DNA: TGTGCCCTAGGGCAGGGGCAAGTCTATGGCTACACCTTC; CDR3: CALGQGQVYGYTF
J: TRBJ1-1; V: TRBV7-7; D: -; size: -; DNA: TGTGCTAGCAGCTCCACAGAGAACACTGAAGCTTTCTTT; CDR3: CASSSTENTEAFF
J: TRBJ2-3; V: TRBV5-1; D: -; size: -; DNA: TGCGCCAGCAGCGGAGGTCAGGAACCCACAGATACGCAGTATTTT; CDR3: CASSGGQEPTDTQYF
J: TRBJ1-5; V: TRBV2; D: -; size: -; DNA: TGTGCCTCTAATGGGGGGGATCAGCCCCAGCATTTT; CDR3: CASNGGDQPQHF
J: TRBJ2-1; V: TRBV27; D: -; size: -; DNA: TGTGCCAGCAGTTTAATCGGGGGATCCTACAATGAGCAGTTCTTC; CDR3: CASSLIGGSYNEQFF
J: TRBJ1-3; V: TRBV6-6; D: -; size: -; DNA: TGTGCCAGCAGTTACTCGGGTCGGGACACCATATATTTT; CDR3: CASSYSGRDTIYF
J: TRBJ2-1; V: TRBV6-1; D: -; size: once; DNA: TGTGCCAGCAGTGAAGGCTCAGGGGCCTACAATGAGCAGTTCTTC; CDR3: CASSEGSGAYNEQFF
J: TRBJ2-2; V: TRBV6-1; D: -; size: -; DNA: TGTGCCAGCAGTGTCGGGTCGTTCTTGGAGGGGAGAGGCGGGGAGCTGTTTTTT; CDR3: CASSVGSFLEGRGGELFF
J: TRBJ2-3; V: TRBV6-1; D: TRBD2; size: -; DNA: TGTGCCAGCAGACGGACTAGCGGGAGCGGGGATACGCAGTATTTT; CDR3: CASRRTSGSGDTQYF
J: TRBJ1-2; V: TRBV9; D: -; size: few; DNA: TGTGCCAGCAGCGGGAACAGGGACGGTACCTATGGCTACACCTTC; CDR3: CASSGNRDGTYGYTF
J: TRBJ2-3; V: TRBV18; D: TRBD1; size: -; DNA: TGTGCCAGCTCAGCGACAGGGGGCAAAGATACGCAGTATTTT; CDR3: CASSATGGKDTQYF
J: TRBJ2-1; V: TRBV7-8; D: TRBD2; size: -; DNA: TGTGCCAGCAGCCCCTCAGGCACCAGACTAGCTGGGGTGAATGAGCAGTTCTTC; CDR3: CASSPSGTRLAGVNEQFF
J: TRBJ1-2; V: TRBV14; D: TRBD1; size: -; DNA: TGTGCCAGCAGCCGGACAGGGGGCACTGGCTACACCTTC; CDR3: CASSRTGGTGYTF